This T cell receptor (beta chain) was profiled in a study of blood T cell repertoires in COVID-19. The germline CDR1 and CDR2 sequences are SQVTM and ANQGSEA. V gave up 4 bases and J gave up 9 bases, with 10 bases separating them. This CDR3 comprises 11 residues. Original processing notes: It was from reference gene primer amplification that nucleated cell counts were estimated. Data came from immunoSEQ multiplex PCR; TCRdb stores just in-frame clones and leaves some out. The V and J calls and clone size come from that table; D and trimming were worked out from the DNA. Of about 170,000 clones listed, roughly 78% are singletons. Participants were aged roughly 18 to 90 years, lived in around 22 US areas, and enrolled virtually.

This TCR was recovered from an older woman in a cohort exposed to, infected with or recovered from COVID-19 (not recorded which). The sequencing sample was made of PBMCs or T cells enriched from blood (not recorded which). The chain recombines TRBV29-1 with TRBJ2-1; maybe TRBD2 (6 bases). The CDR3 DNA reads TGCAGCGTTGGGGCGGGGACTGAGCAGTTCTTC. Its protein product is CSVGAGTEQFF.